The T cell receptor beta chain under discussion was sequenced for a study of T-cell reconstitution after alpha-beta-depleted transplantation in children. The study's findings and limits: TCRbeta diversity was high at day 60 in some patients (a result of surviving recipient T cells and thymic progenitors). Roughly two months post-transplant, alpha-beta T cells reportedly originated from several hundred graft clones that had expanded. T-cell numbers and diversity, one year after transplant, stemmed largely from T cells that were newly produced.

Regarding this clonotype: Antigen specificity is unknown.

Preparation of the TCRbeta library used unique molecular identifiers. MiXCR was run by TCRdb on the PCR reads, yielding one entry per CDR3 protein. The repertoire consists of a few hundred thousand distinct CDR3 sequences, with around 27% occurring once and the leading ten covering around a third. This CDR3 is built from 14 residues. The germline V gene has CDR1 SGHTA and CDR2 FQGNSA. V gave up 4 bases and J gave up 4 bases; unmatched junction bases: 7. This sequence originates from a boy under two years old with Wiskott-Aldrich syndrome, due to receive a stem cell transplant. The chain carries TRBV7-2 and TRBJ2-7; TRBD2 agrees at 7 bases. The input for sequencing was PBMCs, taken before TCRalphabeta/CD19-depleted stem cell transplant. The CDR3 loop is CASSSNSGPYEQYF. As DNA, the CDR3 is TGTGCCAGCAGCTCGAATAGCGGGCCATACGAGCAGTACTTC.